These T cell receptor beta chains were read from a single sample in a study of beta chain features in type 1 diabetes. The table came from immunoSEQ multiplex PCR; TCRdb's copy has only in-frame clones and leaves some out. The sample gives 850,000 to 900,000 clones, 17% of which show up once; 0.02% to 0.025% is in the top ten. The sequenced sample was naive CD4+ T cells from blood. These receptors were collected from a woman under 30 in good health. The CDR3 runs from the conserved cysteine through the conserved F or W. The D gene is left open where the match is weak. Where a row states a size, it is once, few, many or the class of an expanded clone; other rows omit it.

v_gene	d_gene	j_gene	abundance	CDR3aa	CDR3nt
TRBV11-2	-	TRBJ2-3	few	CATRRRDSYTDTQYF	TGTGCCACGCGACGACGGGATTCCTACACAGATACGCAGTATTTT
TRBV27	-	TRBJ2-3	few	CASSDLGQITDTQYF	TGTGCCAGCAGTGACTTGGGACAAATCACAGATACGCAGTATTTT
TRBV7-9	TRBD2	TRBJ2-1	-	CASSLVLQTSATWEQFF	TGTGCCAGCAGCTTAGTCCTCCAGACTAGCGCTACCTGGGAGCAGTTCTTC
TRBV28	-	TRBJ1-1	few	CASSFGGSRTEAFF	TGTGCCAGCAGTTTCGGGGGAAGTCGGACTGAAGCTTTCTTT
TRBV5-6	TRBD2	TRBJ2-5	-	CASSLGLGLAGEETQYF	TGTGCCAGCAGCTTGGGGCTCGGACTAGCGGGAGAAGAGACCCAGTACTTC
TRBV28	TRBD1	TRBJ2-5	-	CASREGGWETQYF	TGTGCCAGCAGGGAAGGGGGCTGGGAGACCCAGTACTTC
TRBV11-1	-	TRBJ2-1	-	CASSSSSRVGNEQFF	TGTGCCAGCAGCTCCAGTTCCAGGGTGGGTAATGAGCAGTTCTTC
TRBV10-3	-	TRBJ2-1	-	CAINKQVTNEQFF	TGTGCCATCAATAAACAGGTTACCAATGAGCAGTTCTTC
TRBV5-4	-	TRBJ1-1	once	CASSFRGGTEAFF	TGTGCCAGCAGCTTCCGGGGGGGCACTGAAGCTTTCTTT
TRBV7-6	TRBD1	TRBJ1-3	-	CASSYPGTGIGNTIYF	TGTGCCAGCAGCTATCCCGGGACAGGGATTGGAAACACCATATATTTT
TRBV9	TRBD1	TRBJ1-1	few	CASSPGQGATGTEAFF	TGTGCCAGCAGCCCCGGACAGGGGGCTACGGGCACTGAAGCTTTCTTT
TRBV6-6	-	TRBJ1-1	-	CASSYLQAKMNTEAFF	TGTGCCAGCAGTTACCTTCAGGCGAAAATGAACACTGAAGCTTTCTTT
TRBV18	-	TRBJ2-3	few	CASSPRDTDTQYF	TGTGCCAGCTCACCGAGGGACACAGATACGCAGTATTTT
TRBV9	-	TRBJ1-1	-	CASSVEFGAEAFF	TGTGCCAGCAGCGTAGAATTCGGGGCTGAAGCTTTCTTT
TRBV7-2	TRBD2	TRBJ2-1	few	CASKAGGSYNEQFF	TGTGCCAGCAAAGCGGGGGGCTCGTACAATGAGCAGTTCTTC
TRBV15	-	TRBJ2-5	-	CATSRDKVVGTQYF	TGTGCCACCAGCAGAGATAAGGTAGTGGGGACCCAGTACTTC
TRBV28	-	TRBJ2-3	few	CASSIGTDTQYF	TGTGCCTCCTCCATTGGGACAGATACGCAGTATTTT
TRBV11-1	TRBD2	TRBJ2-7	once	CASSLSGRAIDEQYF	TGTGCCAGCAGCTTAAGCGGGAGGGCCATCGACGAGCAGTACTTC
TRBV6-5	TRBD1	TRBJ2-2	-	CASRRGQGLTGELFF	TGTGCCAGCAGGCGAGGACAGGGCCTCACCGGGGAGCTGTTTTTT
TRBV14	TRBD2	TRBJ2-5	few	CASSPGLAVKQETQYF	TGTGCCAGCAGCCCGGGACTAGCGGTCAAACAAGAGACCCAGTACTTC
TRBV27	TRBD2	TRBJ2-3	-	CASSWGLAAPSGAQYF	TGTGCCAGCAGCTGGGGACTAGCGGCCCCCTCAGGGGCGCAGTATTTT
TRBV28	-	TRBJ2-7	-	CASSTGGYEQYF	TGTGCCAGCAGTACTGGTGGGTACGAGCAGTACTTC